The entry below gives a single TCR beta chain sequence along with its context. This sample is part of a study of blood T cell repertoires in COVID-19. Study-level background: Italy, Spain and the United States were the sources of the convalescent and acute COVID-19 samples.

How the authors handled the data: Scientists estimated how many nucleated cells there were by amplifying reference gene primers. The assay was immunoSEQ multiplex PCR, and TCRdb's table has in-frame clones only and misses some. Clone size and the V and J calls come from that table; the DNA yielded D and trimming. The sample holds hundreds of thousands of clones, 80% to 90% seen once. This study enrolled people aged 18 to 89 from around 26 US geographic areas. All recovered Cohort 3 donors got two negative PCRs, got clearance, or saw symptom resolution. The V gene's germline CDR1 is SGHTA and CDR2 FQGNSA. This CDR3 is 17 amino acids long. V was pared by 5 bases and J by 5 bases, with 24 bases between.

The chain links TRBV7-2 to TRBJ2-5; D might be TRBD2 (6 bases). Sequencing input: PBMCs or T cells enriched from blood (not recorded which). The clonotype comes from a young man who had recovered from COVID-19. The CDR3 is CASSDRGSNMRQETQYF. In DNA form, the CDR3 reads TGTGCCAGCAGCGACCGGGGGAGCAACATGAGGCAGGAGACCCAGTACTTC.